The present TCR beta chain was sequenced within a study of shared clonotypes between healthy human individuals. Produced via immunoSEQ multiplex PCR; TCRdb's table is partial and in-frame only. This table holds about a million clones, roughly 77% found once. The donors were all Caucasian adults (living in Nashville, Tennessee). Researchers partitioned CD4+ cells into CD45RA+ naive and CD45RA-negative memory subsets. The CDR3 is made up of 16 amino acids. V was pared by 1 base and J by 5 bases, with 3 bases of the junction left unmatched. Per germline, CDR1 SGHVS and CDR2 FNYEAQ. The TCR comes from a young man in good health. Some clones in this sample may be carry-over from other donors' samples. The rearrangement uses TRBV7-6 and TRBJ2-1, with 12 nucleotides matching TRBD2. Input material: memory CD4+ T cells from PBMCs. Stated subset: CD45RA-negative fraction. The CDR3 coding sequence is TGTGCCAGCAGCTTAGGATGGACTAGCGGGAACAATGAGCAGTTCTTC. Its protein is CASSLGWTSGNNEQFF. Drawing the rest from reference TRBV7-6 and TRBJ2-1, the complete variable domain is GAGVSQSPRYKVTKRGQDVALRCDPISGHVSLYWYRQALGQGPEFLTYFNYEAQQDKSGLPNDRFSAERPEGSISTLTIQRTEQRDSAMYRCASSLGWTSGNNEQFFGPGTRLTVL.